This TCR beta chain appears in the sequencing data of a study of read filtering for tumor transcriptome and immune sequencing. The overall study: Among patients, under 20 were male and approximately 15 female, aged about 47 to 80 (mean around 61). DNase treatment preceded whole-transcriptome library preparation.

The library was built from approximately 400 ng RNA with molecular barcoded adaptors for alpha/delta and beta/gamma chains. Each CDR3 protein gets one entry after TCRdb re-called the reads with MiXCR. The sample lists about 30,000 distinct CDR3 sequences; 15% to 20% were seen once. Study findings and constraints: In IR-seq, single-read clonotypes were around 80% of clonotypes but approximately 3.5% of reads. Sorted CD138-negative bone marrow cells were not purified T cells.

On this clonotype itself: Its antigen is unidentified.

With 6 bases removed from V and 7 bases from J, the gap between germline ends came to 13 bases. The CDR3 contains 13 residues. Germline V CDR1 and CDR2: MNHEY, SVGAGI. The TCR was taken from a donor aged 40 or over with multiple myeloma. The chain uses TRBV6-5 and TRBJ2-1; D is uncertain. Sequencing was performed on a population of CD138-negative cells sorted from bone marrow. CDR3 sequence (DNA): TGTGCCAGCAGGCAAGAACGGCGAAATGAGCAGTTCTTC. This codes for CASRQERRNEQFF.